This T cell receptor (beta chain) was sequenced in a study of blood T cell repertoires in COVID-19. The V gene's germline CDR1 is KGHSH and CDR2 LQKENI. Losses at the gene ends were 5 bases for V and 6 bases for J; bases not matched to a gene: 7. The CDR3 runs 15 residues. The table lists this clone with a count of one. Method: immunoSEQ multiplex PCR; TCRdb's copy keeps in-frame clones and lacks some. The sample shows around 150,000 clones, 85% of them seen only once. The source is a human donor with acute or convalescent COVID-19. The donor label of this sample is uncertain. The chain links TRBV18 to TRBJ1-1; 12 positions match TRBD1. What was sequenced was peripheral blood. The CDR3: CASSWDRGRVPEAFF. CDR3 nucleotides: TGTGCCAGCTCATGGGACAGGGGGCGTGTCCCTGAAGCTTTCTTT.